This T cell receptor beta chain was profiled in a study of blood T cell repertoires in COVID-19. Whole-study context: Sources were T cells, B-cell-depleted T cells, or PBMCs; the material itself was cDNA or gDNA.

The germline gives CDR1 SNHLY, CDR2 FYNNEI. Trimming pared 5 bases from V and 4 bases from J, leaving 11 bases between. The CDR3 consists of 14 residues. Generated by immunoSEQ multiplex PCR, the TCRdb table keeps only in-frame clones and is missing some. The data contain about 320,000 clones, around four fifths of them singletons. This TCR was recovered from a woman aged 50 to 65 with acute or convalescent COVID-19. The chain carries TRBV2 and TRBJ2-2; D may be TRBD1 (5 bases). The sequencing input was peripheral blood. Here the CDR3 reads CASSLQRGTGELFF. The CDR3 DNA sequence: TGTGCCAGCAGTTTACAAAGGGGCACCGGGGAGCTGTTTTTT.